The 27 T cell receptor beta chains presented below share a single source sample, sequenced in a study of T cells in Graves' hyperthyroidism and ophthalmopathy. Template material for amplifying TCR beta CDR3 regions consisted of RNA transcripts. First-round RT-PCR of the TCR CDR3 relied on the HTBI primer set. TCRdb redid the calling of the multiplex PCR reads with MiXCR, one entry per CDR3 protein. The sample holds approximately 640,000 distinct CDR3 sequences, 15% to 20% seen once. Specimen: blood. These receptors were obtained from a man aged 50-59 years with Graves' hyperthyroidism.

The CDR3 sequence is CAWGLAVTDTQYF. CDR3 nucleotides: TGTGCCTGGGGACTAGCGGTTACAGATACGCAGTATTTT. The chain is built from TRBV30 and TRBJ2-3; 10 bases match TRBD2. After removal of 5 bases from V and 3 bases from J, the junction contained 2 bases not matched to a gene. The CDR3 runs to 13 residues. Germline CDR1 is GTSNPN and CDR2 is SVGIG (reference sequence).

This clonotype was detected ten times or more. V gene TRBV30 combines with J gene TRBJ1-2; no reliable D call. Germline V gene sequence: CDR1 GTSNPN, CDR2 SVGIG (reference sequence). The length of the CDR3 is 12 residues. The V gene lost 1 base and the J gene lost 2 bases, with 5 bases spanning the gap. This CDR3 is CAWSAGNYGYTF. The CDR3 DNA follows: TGTGCCTGGAGTGCAGGCAACTATGGCTACACCTTC.

This clonotype showed up many times. V usage is TRBV6-1 and J usage is TRBJ1-1; no definite D call. The ends were cut back, 6 bases at V and 4 bases at J, with 18 bases in the middle. This CDR3 region has 15 residues. Germline lookup yields CDR1 MNHNS and CDR2 SASEGT. CDR3 region: CASSPSLVSSTEAFF. The DNA for the CDR3 is TGTGCCAGCAGCCCAAGCTTAGTCTCTAGCACTGAAGCTTTCTTT.

This clonotype was found many times. The J gene is TRBJ1-5, the V gene TRBV11-2; 8 bases agree with TRBD1. V lost 2 bases, J lost 9 bases, and 15 bases stayed unmatched. The CDR3 runs to 17 residues. Per the germline V gene, CDR1 is SGHAT and CDR2 is FQNNGV. This CDR3 reads CASSLNFAQGDNTPQHF. The CDR3 DNA is TGTGCCAGCAGCTTAAATTTCGCACAGGGGGATAATACGCCCCAGCATTTT.

The V and J genes are TRBV24-1 and TRBJ2-1, with 16 bases aligning to TRBD2. From germline, CDR1 is KGHDR and CDR2 SFDVKD. Trimming cost V 5 bases and J 9 bases; bases outside gene matches: 9. The CDR3 runs to 17 residues. This chain's CDR3 is CATSGTAGTSGRGEQFF. CDR3 nucleotide sequence: TGTGCCACCAGTGGTACGGCCGGGACTAGCGGGAGGGGTGAGCAGTTCTTC.

This clonotype occurred a few times. The chain combines TRBV30 with TRBJ1-2; possible D gene TRBD1, 5 bases. The CDR3 covers 12 residues. Looked up from germline, CDR1 is GTSNPN and CDR2 is SVGIG (reference sequence). V shed 4 bases and J shed 3 bases, with 9 bases lying between them. The CDR3 protein is CAWTPGHYGYTF. In nucleotides, the CDR3 is TGTGCCTGGACCCCGGGGCACTATGGCTACACCTTC.

This clonotype occurred many times. J is TRBJ2-3 and V is TRBV28; the match to TRBD2 covers 7 bases. Trimming removed 3 bases from V and 0 bases from J; junction bases left unmatched: 3. Germline V gene data show CDR1 as MDHEN and CDR2 as SYDVKM. This CDR3 region has 15 residues. The DNA for the CDR3 is TGTGCCAGCAGTTTTGCGGGAGCTAGCACAGATACGCAGTATTTT. Residues: CASSFAGASTDTQYF.

The chain employs TRBV6-5 and TRBJ1-4; a weak D match, TRBD1 (5 bases). Germline V gene data show CDR1 as MNHEY and CDR2 as SVGAGI. The V gene lost 0 bases and the J gene lost 4 bases, with 12 bases spanning the gap. The CDR3 totals 16 residues. The CDR3 region is CASSYSYRQYNEKLFF. DNA for the CDR3: TGTGCCAGCAGTTACTCCTATAGACAGTATAATGAAAAACTGTTTTTT.

This chain connects TRBV7-8 to TRBJ1-6, with a tentative D call TRBD1 (5 bases). CDR1 and CDR2 from the germline V gene are SGHVS and FQNEAQ. Trimming took off 6 bases at V and 6 bases at J, with 9 bases between the two ends. The CDR3 loop spans 13 amino acids. The CDR3 DNA sequence: TGTGCCAGCAGTATAAGGGGTAATTCACCCCTCCACTTT. It encodes CASSIRGNSPLHF.

There are many counts of this clonotype. The rearrangement links TRBV25-1 to TRBJ1-6, with D perhaps TRBD1 (5 bases). CDR3 length: 15 amino acids. V was shortened by 4 bases and J by 10 bases, with 17 bases between the two germline ends. The V gene's germline CDR1 is MGHDK and CDR2 SYGVNS. CDR3: CASSGIPGVGSPLHF. The CDR3 region has the DNA TGTGCCAGCAGTGGTATTCCGGGGGTCGGGTCACCCCTCCACTTT.

The chain has TRBV19 and TRBJ2-1; 10 nucleotides match TRBD2. V shed 3 bases and J 1 base; nucleotides not matched to a gene: 6. The CDR3 runs to 17 residues. Germline assignment: CDR1 LNHDA and CDR2 SQIVND (reference sequence). Here the CDR3 reads CASSIRRTSGSYNEQFF. The CDR3 region has the DNA TGTGCCAGTAGTATCAGGAGGACTAGCGGATCCTACAATGAGCAGTTCTTC. Drawing the rest from reference TRBV19 and TRBJ2-1, the complete variable domain is DGGITQSPKYLFRKEGQNVTLSCEQNLNHDAMYWYRQDPGQGLRLIYYSQIVNDFQKGDIAEGYSVSREKKESFPLTVTSAQKNPTAFYLCASSIRRTSGSYNEQFFGPGTRLTVL.

The chain has TRBV10-3 and TRBJ1-1; 8 bases line up with TRBD1. Germline V gene data show CDR1 as ENHRY and CDR2 as SYGVKD. There are 13 residues in the CDR3. The V gene end was trimmed by 8 bases and the J gene end by 2 bases; junction bases not matched to a gene: 4. CDR3 loop: CAIQDRANTEAFF. The CDR3 DNA follows: TGTGCCATCCAGGACAGGGCCAACACTGAAGCTTTCTTT.

This clonotype was observed a few times. This sequence joins TRBV28 and TRBJ1-5; D is unresolved. Germline V lookup: CDR1 MDHEN, CDR2 SYDVKM. Trimming took 7 bases from V and 2 from J, leaving 18 bases between them. The CDR3 extends over 16 amino acids. The CDR3 bases are TGTGCCAGCATCACCACGGGCCCGCGGGGCAATCAGCCCCAGCATTTT. Its translation is CASITTGPRGNQPQHF.

This clonotype was recorded at least ten times. The chain has TRBV7-9 and TRBJ1-4; no firm D call. V lost 4 bases and J 6 bases, leaving 9 bases between the germline ends. The CDR3 extends over 13 amino acids. Germline CDR1 is SEHNR and CDR2 is FQNEAQ (reference sequence). The CDR3 sequence: CASSSGRDEKLFF. DNA for the CDR3: TGTGCCAGCAGCTCAGGAAGGGATGAAAAACTGTTTTTT. Together with reference TRBV7-9 and TRBJ1-4, the CDR3 gives the full variable domain: DTGVSQNPRHKITKRGQNVTFRCDPISEHNRLYWYRQTLGQGPEFLTYFQNEAQLEKSRLLSDRFSAERPKGSFSTLEIQRTEQGDSAMYLCASSSGRDEKLFFGSGTQLSVL.

This clonotype came up many times. V is TRBV30 and J is TRBJ1-5; tentatively, D is TRBD1 (5 bases). The ends were cut back, 2 bases at V and 5 bases at J, with 10 bases in the middle. CDR3 length equals 13 residues. CDR1 GTSNPN and CDR2 SVGIG come from the germline V gene (reference sequence). For the CDR3, the DNA is TGTGCCTGGAGTCCCGACAGCCATCAGCCCCAGCATTTT. Its protein is CAWSPDSHQPQHF.

This sequence joins TRBV12-3 or TRBV12-4 and TRBJ2-2; D may match TRBD1 or TRBD2 (5 bases each). V was pared by 7 bases and J by 4 bases, with 13 bases between. The CDR3 runs 14 residues. This CDR3 is CASTMGPSTGELFF. The CDR3 coding sequence is TGTGCCAGCACGATGGGACCGTCCACCGGGGAGCTGTTTTTT.

The table lists this clonotype with many counts. The rearrangement links TRBV6-2 or TRBV6-3 to TRBJ2-7; tentatively, D is TRBD1 or TRBD2 (5 bases each). Germline assignment: CDR1 MNHEY and CDR2 SVGEGT. The CDR3 has 18 amino acids. The ends were cut back, 7 bases at V and 0 bases at J, with 25 bases in the middle. Here the CDR3 reads CASISTPRDRTVSYEQYF. The CDR3 DNA follows: TGTGCCAGCATCTCTACCCCGAGGGACCGGACGGTCTCCTACGAGCAGTACTTC.

This clonotype has a handful of counts. The chain carries TRBV7-2 and TRBJ2-4; 7 bases are a match to TRBD2. Trimming at V came to 6 bases and at J to 3 bases, leaving 8 bases not matched to a gene. CDR3 length: 15 amino acids. CDR1 and CDR2 (germline): SGHTA, FQGNSA. The CDR3: CASSQRGRDKNIQYF. CDR3 coding DNA: TGTGCCAGCAGTCAGCGGGGCCGGGACAAAAACATTCAGTACTTC. The whole variable domain, filled in from reference TRBV7-2 and TRBJ2-4, reads GAGVSQSPSNKVTEKGKDVELRCDPISGHTALYWYRQSLGQGLEFLIYFQGNSAPDKSGLPSDRFSAERTGGSVSTLTIQRTQQEDSAVYLCASSQRGRDKNIQYFGAGTRLSVL.

The V gene is TRBV24-1, the J gene TRBJ2-3; either TRBD1 or TRBD2 may fit D (5 bases each). The CDR3 totals 17 residues. Trimming left V 4 bases short and J 5 bases short, with 21 bases between. The germline gives CDR1 KGHDR, CDR2 SFDVKD. CDR3 loop: CATSDRAPSGGGDTQYF. CDR3 in DNA: TGTGCCACCAGTGACCGAGCCCCTAGTGGGGGTGGAGATACGCAGTATTTT.

This chain uses TRBV7-2 with TRBJ2-1; D may be TRBD1 (6 bases). The germline V gene has CDR1 SGHTA and CDR2 FQGNSA. This CDR3 spans 16 amino acids. The V gene lost 5 bases and the J gene lost 0 bases, with 14 bases spanning the gap. The CDR3: CASSPRGQYSYNEQFF. CDR3 bases: TGTGCCAGCAGCCCCAGGGGACAATACTCCTACAATGAGCAGTTCTTC.

This chain links TRBV19 with TRBJ2-1; D remains ambiguous. V was cut by 8 bases and J by 0 bases, with 14 bases left in between. Germline V CDR1 and CDR2: LNHDA, SQIVND (reference sequence). The CDR3 spans 15 residues. DNA of the CDR3: TGTGCCAGTGGTAGGACGGTGAGCTCCTACAATGAGCAGTTCTTC. It codes for CASGRTVSSYNEQFF.

In nucleotides, the CDR3 is TGTGCCAGCAGTTTGTACGGCGGGAACTCTTACGAGCAGTACTTC. Protein: CASSLYGGNSYEQYF. The V call is TRBV27, the J call TRBJ2-7; D perhaps matches TRBD2 (6 bases). The CDR3 extends over 15 amino acids. Germline loops: CDR1 MNHEY, CDR2 SMNVEV (reference sequence). Deletions cut 3 bases from V and 4 bases from J, with 16 bases between.

Only a few counts were recorded for this clonotype. The chain is built from TRBV11-2 and TRBJ2-3; D possibly uses TRBD1 or TRBD2 (6 bases each). CDR1 and CDR2 from the germline V gene are SGHAT and FQNNGV. Trimming left V 6 bases short and J 3 bases short, with 16 bases between. CDR3 size: 15 residues. CDR3 sequence: CASRGLGGKTDTQYF. As DNA, the CDR3 is TGTGCCAGCAGGGGTTTGGGGGGCAAGACAGATACGCAGTATTTT.

This clonotype was counted a few times. The chain combines TRBV20-1 with TRBJ1-2; TRBD1 aligns across 7 bases. Germline V gene sequence: CDR1 DFQATT, CDR2 SNEGSKA (reference sequence). The CDR3 has 13 amino acids. The V gene end was trimmed by 5 bases and the J gene end by 4 bases; junction bases not matched to a gene: 7. The CDR3 loop reads CSAVTGEGYGYTF. CDR3 sequence (DNA): TGCAGTGCTGTAACAGGGGAGGGCTATGGCTACACCTTC.

This clonotype was observed a few times. The chain recombines TRBV7-2 with TRBJ1-2; 8 bases align to TRBD1. The V and J ends lost 6 bases and 0 bases, in that order; junction bases with no gene match: 0. Germline V gene sequence: CDR1 SGHTA, CDR2 FQGNSA. CDR3 length equals 13 residues. CDR3 sequence: CASRDRANYGYTF. In DNA, the CDR3 is TGTGCCAGCAGGGACAGGGCTAACTATGGCTACACCTTC. The full variable domain, with the rest looked up from reference TRBV7-2 and TRBJ1-2, is GAGVSQSPSNKVTEKGKDVELRCDPISGHTALYWYRQSLGQGLEFLIYFQGNSAPDKSGLPSDRFSAERTGGSVSTLTIQRTQQEDSAVYLCASRDRANYGYTFGSGTRLTVV.

The chain combines TRBV28 with TRBJ2-1, with D possibly being TRBD1 or TRBD2 (6 bases each). The CDR3 extends over 14 amino acids. V lost 4 bases and J 8 bases, leaving 15 bases between the germline ends. Germline CDR1 reads MDHEN; CDR2 reads SYDVKM. In nucleotides, the CDR3 is TGTGCCAGCAGTTCCCGGAGGGGGGTCGATGAGCAGTTCTTC. It specifies CASSSRRGVDEQFF.

This clonotype was counted a few times. J is TRBJ1-5 and V is TRBV28; maybe TRBD1 (6 bases). Trimming took off 4 bases at V and 7 bases at J, with 17 bases between the two ends. The CDR3 covers 15 residues. Germline assignment: CDR1 MDHEN and CDR2 SYDVKM. The CDR3 bases are TGTGCCAGCAGTTCCGAGGGGGGACCCCACCAGCCCCAGCATTTT. Protein sequence: CASSSEGGPHQPQHF.